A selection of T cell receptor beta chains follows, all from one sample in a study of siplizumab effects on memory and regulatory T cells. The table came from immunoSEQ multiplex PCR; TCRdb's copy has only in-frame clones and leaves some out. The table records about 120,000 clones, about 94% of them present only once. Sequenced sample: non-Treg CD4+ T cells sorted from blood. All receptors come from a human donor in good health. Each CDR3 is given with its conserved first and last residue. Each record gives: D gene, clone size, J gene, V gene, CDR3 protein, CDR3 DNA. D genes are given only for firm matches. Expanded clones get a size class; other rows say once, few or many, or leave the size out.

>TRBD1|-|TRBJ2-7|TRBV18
CASSRDSDSYEQYF
TGTGCCAGCTCACGGGACAGCGACTCCTACGAGCAGTACTTC
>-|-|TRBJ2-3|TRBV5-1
CASSPGQSPDTQYF
TGCGCCAGCAGCCCAGGACAGAGTCCAGATACGCAGTATTTT
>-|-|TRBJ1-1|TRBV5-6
CASSGGITEAFF
TGTGCCAGCAGCGGTGGCATCACTGAAGCTTTCTTT
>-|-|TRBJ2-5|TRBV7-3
CASSLGDFQETQYF
TGTGCCAGCAGCTTAGGGGACTTCCAAGAGACCCAGTACTTC
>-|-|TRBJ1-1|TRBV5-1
CASSFIGQAFF
TGCGCCAGCAGCTTTATAGGACAAGCTTTCTTT
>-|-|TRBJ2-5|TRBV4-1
CASSQDQGRDIPSKETQYF
TGCGCCAGCAGCCAAGATCAGGGGCGGGACATTCCTTCGAAGGAGACCCAGTACTTC
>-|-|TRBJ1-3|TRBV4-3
CASSQVGKANTIYF
TGCGCCAGCAGCCAAGTCGGGAAGGCAAACACCATATATTTT
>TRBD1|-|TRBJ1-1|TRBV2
CASRMGQGKAEAFF
TGTGCCAGCAGGATGGGACAGGGTAAGGCTGAAGCTTTCTTT
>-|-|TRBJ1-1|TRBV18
CASSLYSTNTEAFF
TGTGCCAGCTCACTGTACAGCACGAACACTGAAGCTTTCTTT
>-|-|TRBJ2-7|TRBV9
CASSLDGLSYEQYF
TGTGCCAGCAGCCTGGACGGATTATCCTACGAGCAGTACTTC
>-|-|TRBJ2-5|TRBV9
CASSVGGETQYF
TGTGCCAGCAGCGTAGGGGGAGAGACCCAGTACTTC
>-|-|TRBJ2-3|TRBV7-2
CASSLGDPKQYF
TGTGCCAGCAGCTTAGGGGACCCCAAACAGTATTTT
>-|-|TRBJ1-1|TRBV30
CAWNWRTNTEAFF
TGTGCCTGGAATTGGCGGACGAACACTGAAGCTTTCTTT
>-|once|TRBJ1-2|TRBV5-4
CASSGTEYGYTF
TGTGCCAGCAGCGGGACGGAATATGGCTACACCTTC
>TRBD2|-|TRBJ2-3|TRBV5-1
CASSLGLAGGIADTQYF
TGCGCCAGCAGCTTGGGACTAGCGGGGGGGATCGCAGATACGCAGTATTTT
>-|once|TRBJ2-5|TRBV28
CASSLGGRETQYF
TGTGCCAGCAGTTTAGGAGGGAGGGAGACCCAGTACTTC
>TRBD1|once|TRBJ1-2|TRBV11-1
CASSRTGGPYGYTF
TGTGCCAGCAGCAGGACAGGGGGCCCCTATGGCTACACCTTC
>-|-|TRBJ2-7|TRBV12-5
CASGLLNRPYEQYF
TGTGCTAGTGGTTTGTTAAACAGGCCCTACGAGCAGTACTTC
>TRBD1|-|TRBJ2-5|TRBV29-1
CSVETGGGETQYF
TGCAGCGTCGAGACAGGGGGCGGGGAGACCCAGTACTTC
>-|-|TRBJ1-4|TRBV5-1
CASRRGTTNEKLFF
TGCGCCAGCAGAAGGGGGACCACTAATGAAAAACTGTTTTTT
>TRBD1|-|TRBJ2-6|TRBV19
CASSFPGGTGPSGANVLTF
TGTGCCAGTAGTTTCCCCGGAGGGACAGGACCCTCTGGGGCCAACGTCCTGACTTTC
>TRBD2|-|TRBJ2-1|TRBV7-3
CASSLERGLLYEQFF
TGTGCCAGCAGCTTAGAGCGGGGGCTCCTCTATGAGCAGTTCTTC
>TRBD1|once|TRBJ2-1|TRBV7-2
CASSPGTGPNEQFF
TGTGCCAGCAGCCCCGGGACAGGTCCCAATGAGCAGTTCTTC
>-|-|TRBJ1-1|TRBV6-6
CASSYGGGLAEAFF
TGTGCCAGCAGTTACGGCGGGGGGCTCGCTGAAGCTTTCTTT
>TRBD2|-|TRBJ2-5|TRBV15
CATSRDSEAGETQYF
TGTGCCACCAGCAGAGATTCGGAAGCGGGGGAGACCCAGTACTTC
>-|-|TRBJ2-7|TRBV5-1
CASSLEGGEQYF
TGCGCCAGCAGCTTGGAAGGAGGCGAGCAGTACTTC
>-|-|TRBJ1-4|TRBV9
CASSVEAGLQANEKLFF
TGTGCCAGCAGCGTAGAAGCAGGGCTGCAGGCGAATGAAAAACTGTTTTTT
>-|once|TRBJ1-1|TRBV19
CASSPQSVGRTEAFF
TGTGCCAGTAGTCCCCAGTCGGTCGGGAGAACTGAAGCTTTCTTT
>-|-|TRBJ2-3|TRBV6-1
CASSDTVGTQYF
TGTGCCAGCAGTGATACGGTTGGTACGCAGTATTTT
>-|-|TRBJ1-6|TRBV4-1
CASSQVEQGVISPLHF
TGCGCCAGCAGCCAAGTTGAGCAGGGAGTGATTTCACCCCTCCACTTT
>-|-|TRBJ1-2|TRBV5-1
CASSFRAENYGYTF
TGCGCCAGCAGCTTTCGGGCAGAGAACTATGGCTACACCTTC
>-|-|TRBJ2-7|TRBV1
CTSSGLVLFYWYF
TGCACCAGCAGCGGGCTAGTTCTTTTCTACTGGTACTTC
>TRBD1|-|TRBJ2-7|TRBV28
CASIRTGGWYEQYF
TGTGCCAGCATCAGAACAGGGGGCTGGTACGAGCAGTACTTC
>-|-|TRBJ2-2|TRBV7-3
CASSPQMSTGELFF
TGTGCCAGCAGCCCACAGATGAGCACCGGGGAGCTGTTTTTT
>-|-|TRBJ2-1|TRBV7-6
CASSLGPSSYNEQFF
TGTGCCAGCAGCTTAGGGCCCAGCTCCTACAATGAGCAGTTCTTC
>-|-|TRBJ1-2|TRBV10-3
CAISENDRGYTF
TGTGCCATCAGTGAGAACGACAGGGGCTACACCTTC
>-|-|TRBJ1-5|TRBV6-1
CASSAPNQPQHF
TGTGCCAGCAGTGCCCCCAATCAGCCCCAGCATTTT
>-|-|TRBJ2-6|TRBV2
CASHSGYVLTF
TGTGCCAGCCACAGTGGGTACGTCCTGACTTTC
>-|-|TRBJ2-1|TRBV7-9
CASSPGHTYMYNEQFF
TGTGCCAGCAGCCCCGGACATACCTACATGTACAATGAGCAGTTCTTC
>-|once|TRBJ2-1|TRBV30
CAWSRDNEQFF
TGTGCCTGGAGTAGGGATAATGAGCAGTTCTTC
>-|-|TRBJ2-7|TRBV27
CASSLGDAYEQYF
TGTGCCAGCAGTTTAGGGGACGCTTACGAGCAGTACTTC
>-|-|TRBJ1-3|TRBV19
CASSIGDTSGNTIYF
TGTGCCAGTAGTATCGGGGATACCTCTGGAAACACCATATATTTT
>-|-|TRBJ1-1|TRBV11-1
CASSSRQVAEAFF
TGTGCCAGCAGCTCGAGACAGGTGGCTGAAGCTTTCTTT
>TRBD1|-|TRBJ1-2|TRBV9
CASRPPGQGNYGYTF
TGTGCCAGCAGACCCCCGGGACAGGGGAACTATGGCTACACCTTC
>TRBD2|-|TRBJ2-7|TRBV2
CASRGRLAGLFDEQYF
TGTGCCAGCAGGGGGAGACTAGCGGGACTGTTCGACGAGCAGTACTTC
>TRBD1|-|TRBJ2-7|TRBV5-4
CASSLGGQGSYEQYF
TGTGCCAGCAGCTTGGGGGGACAGGGCAGCTACGAGCAGTACTTC
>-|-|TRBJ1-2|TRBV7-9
CASSIYPGVIGYTF
TGTGCCAGCAGCATATATCCAGGGGTTATCGGCTACACCTTC
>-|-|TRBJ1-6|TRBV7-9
CASSYADGNSSPLHF
TGTGCCAGCAGCTACGCCGATGGGAACAGTTCACCCCTCCACTTT
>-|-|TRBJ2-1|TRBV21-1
CASSTPLARRSDEQFF
TGTGCCAGCAGCACCCCACTAGCGAGACGTTCGGATGAGCAGTTCTTC
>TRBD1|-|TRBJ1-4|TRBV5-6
CASSLGRQGAEKLFF
TGTGCCAGCAGCTTGGGAAGACAGGGGGCTGAAAAACTGTTTTTT